The 31 T cell receptor beta chains below come from one sample, sequenced in a study of blood T cell repertoires in COVID-19. The repertoire was sequenced with immunoSEQ multiplex PCR; TCRdb's copy has only in-frame clones and lacks some. This table holds some 97,000 clones, around four fifths found once. Sequenced sample: peripheral blood. The receptors shown here come from a woman in her 70s with acute or convalescent COVID-19.

V is TRBV6-5 and J is TRBJ1-2, with no clear D. The CDR3 runs 15 residues. V was shortened by 0 bases and J by 5 bases, with 13 bases between the two germline ends. Germline V gives CDR1 MNHEY, CDR2 SVGAGI. CDR3: CASSYSLGPFYGYTF. The CDR3 DNA sequence: TGTGCCAGCAGTTACTCCCTGGGCCCCTTTTATGGCTACACCTTC.

V gene TRBV14 combines with J gene TRBJ1-1; the D gene is possibly TRBD1 (6 bases). CDR1 is SGHDN and CDR2 is FVKESK in the germline V gene. There are 18 residues in the CDR3. V lost 3 bases, J lost 1 base, and 21 bases lay in between. CDR3 loop: CASSHYRRGGGPNTEAFF. The CDR3 region has the DNA TGTGCCAGCAGCCACTATAGGAGGGGAGGGGGACCGAACACTGAAGCTTTCTTT.

The chain carries TRBV10-2 and TRBJ2-5, with TRBD1 identical over 10 bases. The V segment lost 7 bases and the J segment 7 bases; nucleotides outside the gene matches: 12. The CDR3 has 15 amino acids. Germline V gene sequence: CDR1 WSHSY, CDR2 SAAADI. Written as DNA, the CDR3 is TGCGCCAGCATGAGGGGGACAGGGGAGCGTGGGACCCAGTACTTC. It is translated as CASMRGTGERGTQYF.

The chain employs TRBV27 and TRBJ1-4; D is unclear. V lost 7 bases and J 0 bases, leaving 15 bases between the germline ends. CDR1 is MNHEY, CDR2 SMNVEV, per germline (reference sequence). This CDR3 has 16 amino acids. The CDR3 loop reads CASTSLAYATNEKLFF. DNA for the CDR3: TGTGCCAGCACCTCCCTGGCATATGCAACTAATGAAAAACTGTTTTTT.

The DNA for the CDR3 is TGTGCCAGCAGCATGACACCCTTCGAGCAGTACTTC. It translates to CASSMTPFEQYF. The chain links TRBV12-3 or TRBV12-4 to TRBJ2-7; D gene ambiguous. V lost 6 bases and J lost 6, with 12 bases in between. CDR3 length equals 12 residues.

This chain connects TRBV7-2 to TRBJ2-7, with D possibly TRBD2 on 7 matching bases. Germline CDR1 is SGHTA and CDR2 is FQGNSA. V was trimmed by 2 bases and J by 3 bases, leaving 14 bases between them. The length of the CDR3 is 15 residues. CDR3 sequence: CASSLHRGASYEQYV. The CDR3 DNA sequence: TGTGCCAGCAGCTTACACCGGGGGGCCAGCTACGAGCAGTACGTC.

The chain has TRBV19 and TRBJ1-5, with TRBD1 identical over 8 bases. The germline V gene encodes CDR1 LNHDA and CDR2 SQIVND (reference sequence). The CDR3 sequence is 14 residues long. The V gene end was trimmed by 6 bases and the J gene end by 4 bases; junction bases not matched to a gene: 5. The CDR3 coding sequence is TGTGCCAGTAGCCGACAGGGGAGTAATCAGCCCCAGCATTTT. Translating it yields CASSRQGSNQPQHF.

The table lists this clone with a count of one. The chain joins TRBV29-1 to TRBJ2-5; possible D gene TRBD2, 5 bases. Germline V gene lookup returns CDR1 SQVTM and CDR2 ANQGSEA. The length of the CDR3 is 11 residues. Trimming stripped 4 bases from V and 5 bases from J, with 8 bases between. The CDR3 protein is CSVVRAETQYF. CDR3 DNA: TGCAGCGTTGTGCGGGCTGAGACCCAGTACTTC.

This clone came up once. The chain carries TRBV7-3 and TRBJ2-7; 9 nucleotides match TRBD1. The J segment lost 2 bases and the V segment lost 3 bases, leaving 5 bases of the junction unmatched. The CDR3 loop spans 15 amino acids. Germline CDR1 reads SGHTA; CDR2 reads FQGTGA. The CDR3 sequence is CASSFSGTGPYEQYF. The CDR3 DNA sequence: TGTGCCAGCAGCTTCTCCGGGACAGGGCCCTACGAGCAGTACTTC. Looking up the rest from reference TRBV7-3 and TRBJ2-7 gives the full variable domain: GAGVSQTPSNKVTEKGKYVELRCDPISGHTALYWYRQSLGQGPEFLIYFQGTGAADDSGLPNDRFFAVRPEGSVSTLKIQRTERGDSAVYLCASSFSGTGPYEQYFGPGTRLTVT.

This clone has only a few counts. This chain links TRBV7-8 with TRBJ1-5; 8 bases line up with TRBD1. Per the germline V gene, CDR1 is SGHVS and CDR2 is FQNEAQ. The CDR3 totals 18 residues. The junction had 12 bases not matched to a gene; V was cut back by 4 bases and J by 1 base. The DNA for the CDR3 is TGTGCCAGCAGCTCGGACAGGGTAACCGGGAGGAGCAATCAGCCCCAGCATTTT. This encodes CASSSDRVTGRSNQPQHF.

V and J are TRBV30 and TRBJ1-1; the D gene is possibly TRBD1 (6 bases). CDR3 length: 16 amino acids. The V gene lost 0 bases and the J gene lost 2 bases, with 16 bases spanning the gap. The germline V gene encodes CDR1 GTSNPN and CDR2 SVGIG (reference sequence). CDR3 DNA: TGTGCCTGGAGTGTATCGAGGACAGCCTTTAACACTGAAGCTTTCTTT. This sequence encodes CAWSVSRTAFNTEAFF. The whole variable domain, remainder taken from reference TRBV30 and TRBJ1-1, is SQTIHQWPATLVQPVGSPLSLECTVEGTSNPNLYWYRQAAGRGLQLLFYSVGIGQISSEVPQNLSASRPQDRQFILSSKKLLLSDSGFYLCAWSVSRTAFNTEAFFGQGTRLTVV.

Points on this clone: One junction end disagrees with the germline gene, perhaps due to a read error. The V and J genes are TRBV7-2 and TRBJ2-7, with 12 nucleotides matching TRBD2. CDR3 length equals 13 residues. Per the germline V gene, CDR1 is SGHTA and CDR2 is FQGNSA. This CDR3 reads CASSLALTSGGNF. The DNA of the CDR3 is TGTGCCAGCAGCTTAGCGCTGACTAGCGGGGGTAACTTC. The full variable domain, in which reference TRBV7-2 and TRBJ2-7 provide the parts outside the CDR3, is GAGVSQSPSNKVTEKGKDVELRCDPISGHTALYWYRQSLGQGLEFLIYFQGNSAPDKSGLPSDRFSAERTGGSVSTLTIQRTQQEDSAVYLCASSLALTSGGNFGPGTRLTVT.

This clone turned up a few times. The chain has TRBV7-3 and TRBJ2-3, with unresolved D. The V gene lost 6 bases and the J gene lost 2 bases, with 9 bases spanning the gap. The germline CDR1 and CDR2 sequences are SGHTA and FQGTGA. The CDR3 sequence is 13 residues long. Written as DNA, the CDR3 is TGTGCCAGCAGTTTAGGCCTCACAGATACGCAGTATTTT. Translation: CASSLGLTDTQYF.

The V call is TRBV4-1, the J call TRBJ2-3; D gene unclear. Germline CDR1 and CDR2: MGHRA and YSYEKL. This CDR3 has 13 amino acids. Trimming took off 2 bases at V and 4 bases at J, with 7 bases between the two ends. The CDR3 coding sequence is TGCGCCAGCAGCCAATGGCAGGCAGATACGCAGTATTTT. It specifies CASSQWQADTQYF.

This chain links TRBV5-1 with TRBJ2-5, with 11 bases that match TRBD2. Unmatched junction bases numbered 10, after V lost 9 bases and J lost 9 bases. In germline, CDR1 is SGHRS, CDR2 YFSETQ. This CDR3 spans 13 amino acids. The CDR3 nucleotides are TGCGCCACTGGGACTAGCGGAGAAGGGGCCCAGTACTTC. Translating it yields CATGTSGEGAQYF.

The rearrangement uses TRBV12-3 or TRBV12-4 and TRBJ1-5; maybe TRBD1 (5 bases). The CDR3 has 12 residues. V was trimmed by 4 bases and J by 7 bases, leaving 8 bases between them. CDR3 DNA sequence: TGTGCCAGCAGTTCCAGGGTCCAGCCCCAGCATTTT. Its protein product is CASSSRVQPQHF.

Here the CDR3 DNA reads TGTGCCAGCAGCTTAGATAGAACCGGAGTAGAGACCCAGTACTTC. This translates into CASSLDRTGVETQYF. This rearrangement joins TRBV11-2 to TRBJ2-5; D unclear. Germline V gives CDR1 SGHAT, CDR2 FQNNGV. The CDR3 has 15 residues. Trimming pared 0 bases from V and 4 bases from J, leaving 12 bases between.

This clone was observed a handful of times. The rearrangement links TRBV27 to TRBJ1-5; D is unresolved. Germline V gene sequence: CDR1 MNHEY, CDR2 SMNVEV (reference sequence). The ends were cut back, 5 bases at V and 3 bases at J, with 8 bases in the middle. CDR3 length: 13 residues. The CDR3 reads CASSVQINQPQHF. The DNA for the CDR3 is TGTGCCAGCAGTGTACAAATCAATCAGCCCCAGCATTTT.

The chain joins TRBV5-5 to TRBJ1-1, with TRBD1 identical over 8 bases. The CDR3 runs 15 residues. From germline, CDR1 is SGHKS and CDR2 YYEKEE (reference sequence). Trimming removed 0 bases from V and 4 bases from J; junction bases left unmatched: 5. This chain's CDR3 is CASSLAGQVFTEAFF. CDR3 DNA: TGTGCCAGCAGCTTGGCGGGACAGGTGTTCACTGAAGCTTTCTTT.

The V and J genes are TRBV5-1 and TRBJ2-2, with 8 bases aligning to TRBD2. Germline CDR1 reads SGHRS; CDR2 reads YFSETQ. Trimming cost V 4 bases and J 4 bases; bases outside gene matches: 6. CDR3 length: 15 residues. The CDR3 DNA sequence: TGCGCCAGCAGCCAGGACAGCGGGAGCACCGGGGAGCTGTTTTTT. Residues: CASSQDSGSTGELFF.

The chain uses TRBV6-5 and TRBJ2-5; weak D call: TRBD1 (5 bases). The V end lost 5 bases, the J end lost 5 bases, and 18 bases lay between the germline ends. Germline CDR1 reads MNHEY; CDR2 reads SVGAGI. The CDR3 is 15 amino acids. The DNA for the CDR3 is TGTGCCAGCAGTAGGGGTCCGGGTCAGGGCGAGACCCAGTACTTC. It yields the protein CASSRGPGQGETQYF.

The rearrangement joins TRBV19 to TRBJ1-1, with a weak D call TRBD1 (6 bases). The CDR3 has 15 residues. Trimming stripped 3 bases from V and 11 bases from J, with 22 bases between. Germline V gene data show CDR1 as LNHDA and CDR2 as SQIVND (reference sequence). The CDR3 protein is CASSMPSGTGIGAFF. CDR3 nucleotides: TGTGCCAGTAGTATGCCGTCGGGAACAGGGATTGGGGCTTTCTTT.

This chain connects TRBV18 to TRBJ2-2, with 7 bases identical to TRBD1. CDR3 size: 15 residues. The trim removed 3 bases at V and 3 bases at J, leaving 4 bases unmatched. Germline-derived CDR1 and CDR2 are KGHSH and LQKENI. The CDR3 protein is CASSPFTGDTGELFF. The CDR3 DNA is TGTGCCAGCTCACCCTTCACAGGGGACACCGGGGAGCTGTTTTTT.

V gene TRBV11-1 combines with J gene TRBJ1-2, with D unresolved. The CDR3 consists of 13 residues. Trimming stripped 1 base from V and 6 bases from J, with 9 bases between. The germline gives CDR1 SGHAT, CDR2 FQDESV (reference sequence). The CDR3 DNA reads TGTGCCAGCAGCTTAGTTAACGGGGATGGCTACACCTTC. Amino acid sequence: CASSLVNGDGYTF.

The chain links TRBV10-3 to TRBJ2-5, with 8 bases that match TRBD2. The V gene end was trimmed by 7 bases and the J gene end by 1 base; junction bases not matched to a gene: 5. The germline V gene encodes CDR1 ENHRY and CDR2 SYGVKD. This CDR3 is 14 amino acids long. The CDR3: CAINFGGGQETQYF. CDR3 DNA sequence: TGTGCCATCAATTTCGGGGGGGGCCAAGAGACCCAGTACTTC.

The rearrangement links TRBV3-1 (or the pseudogene TRBV3-2) to TRBJ1-1; D unclear. Trimming cost V 0 bases and J 11 bases, with 16 bases left between them. Germline CDR1 LGHDT, CDR2 YNNKEL (reference sequence). The CDR3 spans 14 residues. CDR3: CASSQDPQRQRAFF. In nucleotides, the CDR3 is TGTGCCAGCAGCCAAGATCCCCAGAGGCAACGTGCTTTCTTT.

This chain joins TRBV5-4 and TRBJ2-5, with a tentative D call TRBD1 (5 bases). CDR1 and CDR2 (germline): SGHNT, YYREEE (reference sequence). Trimming stripped 0 bases from V and 3 bases from J, with 9 bases between. The CDR3 extends over 14 amino acids. This CDR3 reads CASSLVGAEETQYF. CDR3 bases: TGTGCCAGCAGCTTGGTAGGGGCAGAAGAGACCCAGTACTTC. Combining the CDR3 with reference TRBV5-4 and TRBJ2-5 gives the whole variable domain ETGVTQSPTHLIKTRGQQVTLRCSSQSGHNTVSWYQQALGQGPQFIFQYYREEENGRGNFPPRFSGLQFPNYSSELNVNALELDDSALYLCASSLVGAEETQYFGPGTRLLVL.

CDR3 region: CASSKEGTRCEQYF. Written as DNA, the CDR3 is TGTGCCAGCAGCAAAGAAGGGACTAGATGCGAGCAGTACTTC. This rearrangement joins TRBV21-1 to TRBJ2-7; TRBD2, the table's D call, was not compared with the DNA. TRBV21-1 is a known pseudogene. The CDR3 has 14 residues.

This clone is medium-sized (0.01 to 0.1%). The chain has TRBV9 and TRBJ2-3, with 12 bases that match TRBD2. With 0 bases clipped from V and 8 bases from J, the junction kept 4 bases outside the gene matches. The CDR3 sequence is 15 residues long. Germline V gene data show CDR1 as SGDLS and CDR2 as YYNGEE. CDR3 sequence (DNA): TGTGCCAGCAGCGTAGTGACTAGCGGGGGTGGTACGCAGTATTTT. Amino acid sequence: CASSVVTSGGGTQYF.

The CDR3 sequence: CASKASGEYNEQFF. CDR3 DNA sequence: TGTGCCAGCAAGGCTAGCGGGGAGTACAATGAGCAGTTCTTC. The chain has TRBV4-2 and TRBJ2-1, with 9 nucleotides matching TRBD2. The CDR3 length is 14 residues. The J segment lost 4 bases and the V segment lost 7 bases, leaving 5 bases of the junction unmatched. Per germline, CDR1 LGHNA and CDR2 YNFKEQ.

The table lists this clone with a few counts. V usage is TRBV2 and J usage is TRBJ2-1; TRBD2 matches at 7 bases. The V and J ends lost 4 bases and 8 bases, in that order; junction bases with no gene match: 5. The CDR3 totals 13 residues. Germline V gives CDR1 SNHLY, CDR2 FYNNEI. CDR3 in amino acids: CASSGLAGYEQFF. DNA for the CDR3: TGTGCCAGCAGTGGACTAGCAGGGTATGAGCAGTTCTTC.